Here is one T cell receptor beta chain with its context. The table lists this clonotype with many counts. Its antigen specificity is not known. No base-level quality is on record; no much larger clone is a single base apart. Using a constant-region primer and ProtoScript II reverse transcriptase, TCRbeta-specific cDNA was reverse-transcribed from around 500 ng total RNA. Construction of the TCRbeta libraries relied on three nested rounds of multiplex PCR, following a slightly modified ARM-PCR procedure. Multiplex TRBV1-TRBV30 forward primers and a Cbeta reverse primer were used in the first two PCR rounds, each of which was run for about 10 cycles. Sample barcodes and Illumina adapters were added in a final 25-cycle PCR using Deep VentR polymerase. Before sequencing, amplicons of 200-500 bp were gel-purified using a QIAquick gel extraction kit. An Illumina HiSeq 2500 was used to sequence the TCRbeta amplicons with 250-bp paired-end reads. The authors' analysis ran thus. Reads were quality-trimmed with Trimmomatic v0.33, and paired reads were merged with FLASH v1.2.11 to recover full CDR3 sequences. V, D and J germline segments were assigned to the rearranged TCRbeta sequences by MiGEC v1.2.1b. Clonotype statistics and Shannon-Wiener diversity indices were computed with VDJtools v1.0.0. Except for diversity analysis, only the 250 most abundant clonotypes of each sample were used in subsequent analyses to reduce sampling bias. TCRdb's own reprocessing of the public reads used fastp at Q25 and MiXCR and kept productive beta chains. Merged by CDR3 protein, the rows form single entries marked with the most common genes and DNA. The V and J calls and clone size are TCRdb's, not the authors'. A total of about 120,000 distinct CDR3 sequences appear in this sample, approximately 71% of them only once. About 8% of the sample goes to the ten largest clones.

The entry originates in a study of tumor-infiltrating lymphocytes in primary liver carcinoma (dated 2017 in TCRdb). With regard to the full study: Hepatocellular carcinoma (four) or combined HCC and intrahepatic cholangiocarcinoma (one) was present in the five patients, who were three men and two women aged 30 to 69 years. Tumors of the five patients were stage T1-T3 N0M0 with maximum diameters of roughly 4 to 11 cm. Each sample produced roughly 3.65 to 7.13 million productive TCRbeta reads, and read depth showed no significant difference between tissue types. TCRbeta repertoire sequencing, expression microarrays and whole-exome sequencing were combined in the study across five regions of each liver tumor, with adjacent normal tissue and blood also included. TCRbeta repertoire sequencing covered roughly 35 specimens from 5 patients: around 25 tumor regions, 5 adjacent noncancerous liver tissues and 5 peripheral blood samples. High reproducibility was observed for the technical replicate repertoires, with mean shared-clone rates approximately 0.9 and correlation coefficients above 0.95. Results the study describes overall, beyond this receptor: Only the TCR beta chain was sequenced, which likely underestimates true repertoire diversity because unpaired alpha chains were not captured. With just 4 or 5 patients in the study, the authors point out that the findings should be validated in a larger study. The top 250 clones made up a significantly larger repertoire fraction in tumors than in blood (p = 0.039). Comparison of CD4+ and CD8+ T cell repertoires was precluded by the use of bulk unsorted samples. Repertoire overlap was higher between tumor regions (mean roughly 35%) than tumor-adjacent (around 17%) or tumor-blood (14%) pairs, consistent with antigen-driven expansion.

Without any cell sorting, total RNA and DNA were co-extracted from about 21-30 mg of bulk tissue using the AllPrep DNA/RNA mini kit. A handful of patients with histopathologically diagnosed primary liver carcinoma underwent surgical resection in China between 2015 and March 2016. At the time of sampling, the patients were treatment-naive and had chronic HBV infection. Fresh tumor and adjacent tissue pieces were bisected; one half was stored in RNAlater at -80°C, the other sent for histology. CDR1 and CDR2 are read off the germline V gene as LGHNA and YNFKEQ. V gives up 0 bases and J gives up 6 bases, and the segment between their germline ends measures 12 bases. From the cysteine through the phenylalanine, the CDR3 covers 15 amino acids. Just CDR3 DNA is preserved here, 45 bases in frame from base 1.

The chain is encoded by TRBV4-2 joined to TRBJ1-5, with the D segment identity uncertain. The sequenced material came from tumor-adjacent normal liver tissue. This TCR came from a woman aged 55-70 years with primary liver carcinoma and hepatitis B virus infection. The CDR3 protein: CASSQDDGFGQPQHF. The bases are TGTGCCAGCAGCCAAGATGATGGGTTCGGTCAGCCCCAGCATTTT.